This TCR beta chain was captured in a study of blood T cell repertoires in COVID-19. Each participant's cohort was designated according to participant-reported clinical history. What the recovered Cohort 3 donors had was two negative PCRs, clearance, or symptom resolution. In the original processing: How many nucleated cells were present was estimated from reference gene primer amplification. Libraries were prepared by immunoSEQ multiplex PCR; TCRdb keeps only in-frame clonotypes and omits some of them. V, J and clone size derive from that table, while D and trimming were established from the DNA sequence. The profile shows 290,000 or so clones, around 86% of them singletons. Sequenced input: PBMCs or T cells enriched from blood (not recorded which). This receptor was identified in a woman aged 18-30 years who had recovered from COVID-19.

The CDR3 reads CASTPQQGSEAFF. The CDR3 DNA sequence: TGTGCCAGTACCCCTCAACAGGGATCTGAAGCTTTCTTT. This sequence joins TRBV19 and TRBJ1-1; a possible D gene is TRBD1 (6 bases). CDR1 is LNHDA and CDR2 is SQIVND in the germline V gene (reference sequence). This CDR3 region has 13 residues. Trimming took off 7 bases at V and 6 bases at J, with 15 bases between the two ends.